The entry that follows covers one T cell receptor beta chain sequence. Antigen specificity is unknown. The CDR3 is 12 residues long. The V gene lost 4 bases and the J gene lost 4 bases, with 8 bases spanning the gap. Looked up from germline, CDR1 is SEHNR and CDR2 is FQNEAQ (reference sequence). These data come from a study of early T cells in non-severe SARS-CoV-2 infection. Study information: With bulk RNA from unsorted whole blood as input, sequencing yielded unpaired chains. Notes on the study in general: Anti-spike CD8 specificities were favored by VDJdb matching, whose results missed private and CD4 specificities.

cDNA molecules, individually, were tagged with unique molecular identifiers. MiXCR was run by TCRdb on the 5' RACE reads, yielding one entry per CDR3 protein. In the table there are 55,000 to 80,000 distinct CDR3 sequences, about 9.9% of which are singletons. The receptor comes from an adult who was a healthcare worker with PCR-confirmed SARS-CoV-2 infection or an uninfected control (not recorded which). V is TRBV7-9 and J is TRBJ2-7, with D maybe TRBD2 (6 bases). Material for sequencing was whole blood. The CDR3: CASSYGSYEQYF. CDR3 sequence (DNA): TGTGCCAGCAGCTACGGGAGTTACGAGCAGTACTTC.